A single sample gave rise to the 32 T cell receptor beta chains below, sequenced in a study of identical twins. One entry per CDR3 protein, called by TCRdb with MiXCR from the 5' RACE reads. Among 300,000 or so distinct CDR3 sequences, over 8.5% were seen once, and the ten largest hold approximately 6.6%. The sample was also linked to a second study, of yellow fever vaccine responses in identical twins.

What was sequenced was CD8+ T cells sorted from blood. All receptors come from a woman between 18 and 29 years old in good health.

This clonotype was seen ten or more times. The chain links TRBV27 to TRBJ2-7; 9 positions agree with TRBD1. CDR1 and CDR2 from the germline V gene are MNHEY and SMNVEV (reference sequence). The CDR3 sequence is 15 residues long. The V segment lost 2 bases and the J segment 7 bases; nucleotides outside the gene matches: 9. The CDR3 DNA is TGTGCCAGCAGTTTAGGGACAGGGCGGATCGAAGAGCAGTACTTC. Its translation: CASSLGTGRIEEQYF.

This clonotype has more than one count but fewer than ten. CDR3 nucleotide sequence: TGCAGTGCTAGGGGCAGGAACACTGAAGCTTTCTTT. As protein: CSARGRNTEAFF. The rearrangement joins TRBV20-1 to TRBJ1-1, with unresolved D. This CDR3 is built from 12 residues. Germline CDR1 and CDR2: DFQATT and SNEGSKA (reference sequence). With 3 bases removed from V and 1 base from J, the gap between germline ends came to 6 bases.

Many counts were recorded for this clonotype. The J gene is TRBJ2-7, the V gene TRBV20-1, with 11 bases that match TRBD2. With V trimmed by 1 base and J by 0 bases, 8 bases remained unmatched. Per the germline V gene, CDR1 is DFQATT and CDR2 is SNEGSKA (reference sequence). This CDR3 has 17 residues. CDR3: CSARGLAGGLLSYEQYF. The CDR3 nucleotides read TGCAGTGCTAGAGGGCTAGCGGGAGGATTACTCTCCTACGAGCAGTACTTC.

At least ten counts were recorded for this clonotype. This chain links TRBV7-9 with TRBJ1-2; D not certain. The length of the CDR3 is 13 residues. Per the germline V gene, CDR1 is SEHNR and CDR2 is FQNEAQ (reference sequence). The V and J ends lost 2 bases and 9 bases respectively, with 13 bases between them. CDR3 protein: CASSLPSDMSYTF. The DNA for the CDR3 is TGTGCCAGCAGCTTACCCTCGGATATGAGCTACACCTTC.

The rearrangement links TRBV2 to TRBJ2-1; tentative D call: TRBD1 (6 bases). The CDR3 length is 16 residues. Trimming took off 8 bases at V and 7 bases at J, with 24 bases between the two ends. Germline CDR1 reads SNHLY; CDR2 reads FYNNEI. The CDR3 DNA is TGTGCCAGCTACCTCCGGGACATAAGAGGAGGTAATGAGCAGTTCTTC. Amino acid sequence: CASYLRDIRGGNEQFF. The complete variable domain, with remaining parts taken from reference TRBV2 and TRBJ2-1, reads EPEVTQTPSHQVTQMGQEVILRCVPISNHLYFYWYRQILGQKVEFLVSFYNNEISEKSEIFDDQFSVERPDGSNFTLKIRSTKLEDSAMYFCASYLRDIRGGNEQFFGPGTRLTVL.

This chain joins TRBV5-1 and TRBJ2-2; TRBD2 is a possible D gene (5 bases). Germline CDR1 and CDR2: SGHRS and YFSETQ. The CDR3 covers 15 residues. The ends were cut back, 1 base at V and 1 base at J, with 8 bases in the middle. CDR3 nucleotide sequence: TGCGCCAGCAGCTTGTGGGAGATGAACACCGGGGAGCTGTTTTTT. It yields the protein CASSLWEMNTGELFF.

This clonotype occurred a few times. The V and J genes are TRBV4-3 and TRBJ1-2; D is ambiguous. The CDR3 covers 15 residues. Deletions cut 0 bases from V and 4 bases from J, with 12 bases between. CDR1 LGHNA and CDR2 YSLEER come from the germline V gene. CDR3 nucleotide sequence: TGCGCCAGCAGCCAAGAGAGCGAGGTCGGCTATGGCTACACCTTC. Its protein is CASSQESEVGYGYTF.

In this sample, this clonotype turned up many times. V and J are TRBV12-3 or TRBV12-4 and TRBJ2-1; D is ambiguous. There are 12 residues in the CDR3. Deletions cut 5 bases from V and 8 bases from J, with 10 bases between. The CDR3: CASSLLHDEQFF. Here the CDR3 DNA reads TGTGCCAGCAGTCTCCTCCATGATGAGCAGTTCTTC.

This clonotype has just a few counts. The chain recombines TRBV7-9 with TRBJ2-1, with 9 bases fitting TRBD2. The CDR3 sequence is 15 residues long. The V and J ends lost 5 bases and 10 bases, in that order; junction bases with no gene match: 12. Germline V gives CDR1 SEHNR, CDR2 FQNEAQ (reference sequence). The CDR3 coding sequence is TGTGCCAGCAGCATGGGACTAAGCGGGAGGCCCGAGCAGTTCTTC. It encodes CASSMGLSGRPEQFF.

This clonotype has just a few counts. This sequence joins TRBV5-1 and TRBJ2-1, with D possibly being TRBD2 (6 bases). Germline values: CDR1 SGHRS, CDR2 YFSETQ. V was cut by 4 bases and J by 3 bases, with 14 bases left in between. The CDR3 is made up of 15 amino acids. DNA for the CDR3: TGCGCCAGCAGCCCGGGACTTAACTTCTACAATGAGCAGTTCTTC. This codes for CASSPGLNFYNEQFF.

This sequence joins TRBV11-1 and TRBJ2-5, with 8 bases lining up with TRBD2. The CDR3 contains 18 residues. Germline CDR1 SGHAT, CDR2 FQDESV (reference sequence). V dropped 2 bases and J dropped 2; count of bases not matched to a gene: 13. The CDR3 nucleotides read TGTGCCAGCAGCTTATTAGCGGGGCCTAAAAAAAGACAAGAGACCCAGTACTTC. Residues: CASSLLAGPKKRQETQYF.

The table lists this clonotype with a few counts. The rearrangement links TRBV7-6 to TRBJ1-1; D gene ambiguous. The CDR3 totals 14 residues. Deletions cut 3 bases from V and 1 base from J, with 9 bases between. Germline V gene data show CDR1 as SGHVS and CDR2 as FNYEAQ. The CDR3 loop reads CASSFPTENTEAFF. In nucleotides, the CDR3 is TGTGCCAGCAGCTTTCCCACAGAGAACACTGAAGCTTTCTTT.

The chain uses TRBV7-8 and TRBJ2-5, with TRBD2 matching 11 bases. V was clipped by 0 bases and J by 4 bases; unmatched bases: 7. The CDR3 covers 17 residues. The germline gives CDR1 SGHVS, CDR2 FQNEAQ. This CDR3 reads CASSLAASGRPGETQYF. The CDR3 nucleotides are TGTGCCAGCAGCTTAGCGGCTAGCGGGAGGCCGGGAGAGACCCAGTACTTC.

In its sample, this clonotype was seen a few times. Germline and junction disagree at one end, which may indicate a read error. This chain connects TRBV7-7 to TRBJ2-1; 8 bases are shared with TRBD1. The CDR3 runs to 16 residues. Per germline, CDR1 SSHAT and CDR2 FNYEAQ (reference sequence). The CDR3 loop is CASSDGTGASYNEQFF. Written as DNA, the CDR3 is TGTGCTAGCAGCGACGGGACAGGAGCCTCCTACAATGAGCAGTTCTTC.

The rearrangement links TRBV15 to TRBJ1-2; no definite D call. CDR3 length: 15 residues. Germline V gene lookup returns CDR1 LNHNV and CDR2 YYDKDF (reference sequence). Trimming shortened V by 0 bases and J by 2 bases, and 10 bases separated the two germline ends. The CDR3 sequence: CATSRDMGGNYGYTF. Here the CDR3 DNA reads TGTGCCACCAGCAGAGATATGGGCGGGAACTATGGCTACACCTTC.

In its sample, this clonotype was seen many times. This sequence joins TRBV28 and TRBJ1-6, with 7 bases aligning to TRBD1. The CDR3 has 15 residues. The V gene's germline CDR1 is MDHEN and CDR2 SYDVKM. J gave up 4 bases and V 2 bases, and 2 bases lay outside the gene matches. CDR3 loop: CASSLQTGYNSPLHF. The CDR3 nucleotides are TGTGCCAGCAGTTTACAGACAGGGTATAATTCACCCCTCCACTTT.

The sample holds a few counts of this clonotype. This sequence joins TRBV15 and TRBJ2-4, with D hard to call. CDR1 is LNHNV, CDR2 YYDKDF, per germline (reference sequence). Trimming left V 1 base short and J 0 bases short, with 7 bases between. CDR3 length: 15 residues. Here the CDR3 DNA reads TGTGCCACCAGCAGAGGTGGTCCAGCCAAAAACATTCAGTACTTC. It yields the protein CATSRGGPAKNIQYF.

For this clonotype: Sequence at one end of the junction differs from germline and may be a read error. The chain couples TRBV7-9 to TRBJ2-7; D is possibly TRBD1 or TRBD2 (5 bases each). The CDR3 covers 13 residues. Germline V gene lookup returns CDR1 SEHNR and CDR2 FQNEAQ (reference sequence). CDR3 sequence reads: CASSPPGDPLLNF. CDR3 nucleotide sequence: TGTGCCAGCAGCCCACCTGGGGACCCCTTACTCAACTTC. The entire variable domain, with the rest obtained from reference TRBV7-9 and TRBJ2-7, is as follows: DTGVSQNPRHKITKRGQNVTFRCDPISEHNRLYWYRQTLGQGPEFLTYFQNEAQLEKSRLLSDRFSAERPKGSFSTLEIQRTEQGDSAMYLCASSPPGDPLLNFGPGTRLTVT.

In its sample, this clonotype was seen a few times. The CDR3 coding sequence is TGTGCCAGCAGCTTAGTTGGGCTTAATGAAGGCTACGAGCAGTACTTC. This encodes CASSLVGLNEGYEQYF. This chain joins TRBV7-9 and TRBJ2-7; D remains unclear. V was trimmed by 1 base and J by 3 bases, leaving 16 bases between them. Germline-derived CDR1 and CDR2 are SEHNR and FQNEAQ (reference sequence). The CDR3 length is 16 residues.

This clonotype was picked up many times. This chain uses TRBV15 with TRBJ2-5; TRBD2 matches at 16 bases. Germline CDR1 LNHNV, CDR2 YYDKDF (reference sequence). Trimming at V came to 4 bases and at J to 3 bases, leaving 2 bases not matched to a gene. The CDR3 totals 16 residues. CDR3 DNA: TGTGCCACCAGCACCGGGACTAGCGGGGGGGAAGAGACCCAGTACTTC. This encodes CATSTGTSGGEETQYF.

In its sample, this clonotype was seen many times. The CDR3 coding sequence is TGTGCCAGCAGCCAGACCTACGGGAGAGGCTACACCTTC. Protein product: CASSQTYGRGYTF. This chain links TRBV3-1 with TRBJ1-2; D is ambiguous. Trimming pared 3 bases from V and 8 bases from J, leaving 13 bases between. The CDR3 is 13 amino acids. Germline values: CDR1 LGHDT, CDR2 YNNKEL (reference sequence).

Only a few counts were recorded for this clonotype. CDR3 in amino acids: CASSPGQASTDTQYF. The CDR3 DNA follows: TGCGCCAGCAGCCCGGGACAGGCTAGCACAGATACGCAGTATTTT. The chain links TRBV5-1 to TRBJ2-3, with TRBD1 matching 8 bases. Trimming cost V 4 bases and J 0 bases; bases outside gene matches: 4. The length of the CDR3 is 15 residues. CDR1 is SGHRS and CDR2 is YFSETQ in the germline V gene.

This clonotype was detected many times. The chain combines TRBV7-6 with TRBJ2-1; 7 nucleotides line up with TRBD2. The CDR3 sequence is 13 residues long. CDR1 SGHVS and CDR2 FNYEAQ come from the germline V gene. V trimming: 4 bases; J trimming: 4 bases; junction bases outside the gene matches: 1. The CDR3 reads CASSWEGYNEQFF. The CDR3 bases are TGTGCCAGCAGCTGGGAGGGGTACAATGAGCAGTTCTTC.

The rearrangement joins TRBV27 to TRBJ1-5; possible D gene TRBD1, 5 bases. Between the trimmed V and J ends, which lost 4 bases and 0 bases, there was a span of 10 bases. CDR3 size: 15 residues. CDR1 and CDR2 (germline): MNHEY, SMNVEV (reference sequence). The CDR3 region has the DNA TGTGCCAGCAGTTCCCGGGACTTTAGCAATCAGCCCCAGCATTTT. It encodes CASSSRDFSNQPQHF.

In its sample, this clonotype was seen a few times. The chain has TRBV11-1 and TRBJ2-6; 12 nucleotides line up with TRBD1. The germline CDR1 and CDR2 sequences are SGHAT and FQDESV (reference sequence). The J segment lost 0 bases and the V segment lost 5 bases, leaving 8 bases of the junction unmatched. The CDR3 is made up of 19 amino acids. The CDR3: CASSIGTGGAPSGANVLTF. Written as DNA, the CDR3 is TGTGCCAGCAGCATCGGGACAGGGGGCGCGCCCTCTGGGGCCAACGTCCTGACTTTC. Full variable domain (outside the CDR3, taken from reference TRBV11-1 and TRBJ2-6): EAEVAQSPRYKITEKSQAVAFWCDPISGHATLYWYRQILGQGPELLVQFQDESVVDDSQLPKDRFSAERLKGVDSTLKIQPAELGDSAMYLCASSIGTGGAPSGANVLTFGAGSRLTVL.

This clonotype was seen ten or more times. The chain's CDR3 is CASSPMTGGTAEAFF. The CDR3 DNA is TGCGCCAGCAGCCCGATGACAGGGGGGACAGCTGAAGCTTTCTTT. The chain links TRBV4-3 to TRBJ1-1, with 9 positions matching TRBD1. This CDR3 is built from 15 residues. Per the germline V gene, CDR1 is LGHNA and CDR2 is YSLEER. The trim removed 4 bases at V and 6 bases at J, leaving 9 bases unmatched.

This chain uses TRBV4-3 with TRBJ2-2, with TRBD2 identical over 7 bases. The CDR3 runs to 14 residues. The germline V gene has CDR1 LGHNA and CDR2 YSLEER. The V gene end was trimmed by 4 bases and the J gene end by 4 bases; junction bases not matched to a gene: 3. CDR3 residues: CASSPGRTTGELFF. DNA of the CDR3: TGCGCCAGCAGCCCCGGGAGGACCACCGGGGAGCTGTTTTTT.

This clonotype was counted at least ten times. J is TRBJ2-7 and V is TRBV20-1, with 7 bases that match TRBD2. V gave up 6 bases and J gave up 2 bases; unmatched junction bases: 13. Germline CDR1 and CDR2: DFQATT and SNEGSKA (reference sequence). The length of the CDR3 is 15 residues. In nucleotides, the CDR3 is TGCAGTGCCAAACTGACCGGGACTAATACCTACGAGCAGTACTTC. This codes for CSAKLTGTNTYEQYF.

This clonotype has ten or more counts. The V call is TRBV28, the J call TRBJ2-7; TRBD2 aligns across 9 bases. The V segment lost 5 bases and the J segment 0 bases; nucleotides outside the gene matches: 8. Germline lookup yields CDR1 MDHEN and CDR2 SYDVKM. The CDR3 sequence is 16 residues long. CDR3 in DNA: TGTGCCAGCAGTAGCTTTCAGCGGGAGGACTCCTACGAGCAGTACTTC. As protein: CASSSFQREDSYEQYF.

This clonotype has a count of ten or more. The gene calls are TRBV6-1 and TRBJ1-4; 7 positions match TRBD1. The CDR3 covers 15 residues. Germline V gene lookup returns CDR1 MNHNS and CDR2 SASEGT. J gave up 8 bases and V 5 bases, and 11 bases lay outside the gene matches. CDR3 protein: CASSQTGTEGEKLFF. The DNA of the CDR3 is TGTGCCAGCAGTCAAACCGGGACAGAGGGCGAAAAACTGTTTTTT.

This clonotype was counted many times. The CDR3 DNA sequence: TGCAGTGCTAAAGAACTAGCGGGAGTCCGCTTCGAGCAGTTCTTC. It codes for CSAKELAGVRFEQFF. V usage is TRBV20-1 and J usage is TRBJ2-1; 11 nucleotides line up with TRBD2. The CDR3 is 15 amino acids. Losses at the gene ends were 4 bases for V and 10 bases for J; bases not matched to a gene: 12. The germline V gene encodes CDR1 DFQATT and CDR2 SNEGSKA (reference sequence).

This clonotype was found a few times. V and J are TRBV28 and TRBJ2-7, with D perhaps assigned TRBD1 or TRBD2 (5 bases each). Germline loops: CDR1 MDHEN, CDR2 SYDVKM. This CDR3 has 12 amino acids. V was cut by 6 bases and J by 6 bases, with 12 bases left in between. CDR3 sequence: CASRKAGSEQYF. CDR3 DNA: TGTGCCAGCAGGAAAGCAGGGAGCGAGCAGTACTTC.